A selection of T cell receptor beta chains follows, all from one sample in a study of beta chain features in type 1 diabetes. Data came from immunoSEQ multiplex PCR; TCRdb stores just in-frame clones and leaves some out. The sample records approximately 170,000 clones, 7% to 9% being singletons. The sample was central memory CD4+ T cells from blood. These receptors originate from a man between 18 and 35 years old with type 1 diabetes. Both conserved end residues are part of each CDR3. D genes are given only for firm matches. Clone size is not always given. Where it is, it says once, few, many or a class for expanded clones.

clone size | D gene | J gene | V gene | CDR3 protein
many | . | TRBJ2-7 | TRBV11-2 | CASTIGVAYEQYF
few | TRBD1 | TRBJ1-2 | TRBV14 | CASSQWTGESVGYTF
few | . | TRBJ2-3 | TRBV2 | CASKQTLTDTQYF
. | . | TRBJ2-7 | TRBV4-3 | CASSQDNIQGGQREQYF
few | TRBD2 | TRBJ2-1 | TRBV18 | CASSIGLAEYNEQFF
. | . | TRBJ2-6 | TRBV6-5 | CASSPRYSGANVLTF
. | TRBD2 | TRBJ2-1 | TRBV7-2 | CASSLGSGRAESNEQFF
many | TRBD1 | TRBJ2-7 | TRBV29-1 | CSAGQGGPEQYF
few | TRBD1 | TRBJ2-7 | TRBV18 | CASSEADRGTEQYF
few | . | TRBJ2-7 | TRBV28 | CASSLHEGAYEQYF
many | . | TRBJ2-5 | TRBV5-4 | CASSLDREETQYF
. | TRBD2 | TRBJ2-5 | TRBV14 | CASSPQGGGLAAQYF
few | TRBD2 | TRBJ2-2 | TRBV11-2 | CASSPRTSWAGELFF
few | . | TRBJ2-7 | TRBV7-2 | CASSLEQGSYEQYF
few | TRBD1 | TRBJ1-2 | TRBV5-4 | CASSSGTGGGSISGYTF
few | TRBD2 | TRBJ2-5 | TRBV9 | CASSVAGRGGVTQYF
few | . | TRBJ1-2 | TRBV29-1 | CSVEGRGINYGYTF
few | TRBD1 | TRBJ2-1 | TRBV7-7 | CASRGQGDEQFF
. | . | TRBJ2-3 | TRBV2 | CATRGVGGPDTQYF
. | TRBD1 | TRBJ2-1 | TRBV29-1 | CSSWTGGYNEQFF
few | . | TRBJ2-5 | TRBV28 | CASTPGWDETQYF
. | TRBD2 | TRBJ2-3 | TRBV29-1 | CSVGAGGPSDTQYF
many | . | TRBJ2-1 | TRBV19 | CASSSRFSSFGDNEQFF